This TCR beta chain was sequenced in a study of control samples from healthy donors and cancer patients. The table lists this clone with a few counts. The protocol was immunoSEQ multiplex PCR, while the TCRdb copy is restricted to in-frame clones and leaves out a portion. The table lists 150,000 to 200,000 clones, around 90% of them singletons. V was clipped by 4 bases and J by 4 bases; unmatched bases: 10. The CDR3 has 15 residues. This TCR was sampled from a young man in good health. V and J are TRBV5-3 and TRBJ1-1, with 7 bases lining up with TRBD1. TRBV5-3 is an open reading frame, and its role is uncertain. Input material: blood. The CDR3 nucleotides read TGTGCCAGAAGCCTCGACAGGGCCCGGGGCACTGAAGCTTTCTTT. It encodes CARSLDRARGTEAFF.